These 6 T cell receptor beta chains share one sample of origin, sequenced in a study of T cell responses to AZD1222 COVID-19 vaccine. Clones were read by immunoSEQ multiplex PCR, and TCRdb kept only the in-frame ones, dropping some. The table has 90,000 to 120,000 clones, around 90% seen once. The source material was peripheral blood, sampled on day 0 of AZD1222 vaccination. The receptor set was obtained from an adult in good health.

This chain uses TRBV16 with TRBJ1-1, with TRBD1 as a possible D gene (6 bases). Trimming removed 2 bases from V and 2 bases from J, with 15 bases in between. The CDR3 runs 16 residues. Germline V lookup: CDR1 KGHSY, CDR2 FQNENV. The CDR3 coding sequence is TGTGCCAGCAGCCAAACCGGGACACAATTCAACACTGAAGCTTTCTTT. As protein: CASSQTGTQFNTEAFF.

The chain recombines TRBV4-3 with TRBJ2-3; TRBD2 matches 9 bases. Germline trimming cut 4 bases from V and 6 bases from J; bases unmatched to any gene: 5. Germline V gene data show CDR1 as LGHNA and CDR2 as YSLEER. The CDR3 consists of 14 residues. CDR3 coding DNA: TGCGCCAGCAGCCCAAGCGGGAGGACGGATACGCAGTATTTT. It yields the protein CASSPSGRTDTQYF.

This clone was seen only once. J is TRBJ1-1 and V is TRBV11-3, with TRBD1 as a possible D gene (6 bases). The CDR3 consists of 15 residues. V lost 6 bases to trimming and J lost 2 bases, with 16 bases between them. CDR1 SGHNT and CDR2 YENEEA come from the germline V gene. The CDR3 is CASRPDKTGNTEAFF. DNA for the CDR3: TGTGCCAGCAGGCCAGATAAGACAGGTAACACTGAAGCTTTCTTT.

V usage is TRBV6-5 and J usage is TRBJ2-7, with D tentatively TRBD2 (6 bases). The CDR3 contains 14 residues. Germline-derived CDR1 and CDR2 are MNHEY and SVGAGI. Trimming took off 3 bases at V and 3 bases at J, with 12 bases between the two ends. The CDR3 loop reads CASSYGAGNYEQYF. The CDR3 DNA reads TGTGCCAGCAGTTATGGGGCGGGGAACTACGAGCAGTACTTC.

This chain connects TRBV5-1 to TRBJ1-4; TRBD1 agrees at 8 bases. This CDR3 region has 14 residues. Trimming at V came to 4 bases and at J to 7 bases, leaving 6 bases not matched to a gene. Looked up from germline, CDR1 is SGHRS and CDR2 is YFSETQ. CDR3 DNA sequence: TGCGCCAGCAGCGTAGGGGACAGGCGTGAAAAACTGTTTTTT. It specifies CASSVGDRREKLFF.

V and J are TRBV6-1 and TRBJ1-6; TRBD1 agrees at 8 bases. The CDR3 runs 16 residues. The J segment lost 8 bases and the V segment lost 3 bases, leaving 9 bases of the junction unmatched. The V gene's germline CDR1 is MNHNS and CDR2 SASEGT. CDR3 region: CASSEDPGGSDSPLHF. DNA for the CDR3: TGTGCCAGCAGTGAGGATCCAGGGGGCAGTGATTCACCCCTCCACTTT.